These 20 T cell receptor beta chains were all obtained from the same sample, sequenced in a study of T cells after yellow fever vaccination. TCRdb recomputed calls from the 5' RACE reads with MiXCR, one row per CDR3 protein. Of about 550,000 distinct CDR3 sequences listed, under 25% were seen once; the top ten hold 14%. Here the sequenced sample was PBMCs, taken 15 days after the yellow fever booster vaccination. The origin of the receptors is a man under 40 who received the YFV17D yellow fever vaccine.

The chain combines TRBV5-1 with TRBJ2-1; TRBD2 is a possible D gene (6 bases). The CDR3 runs 17 residues. Trimming took off 4 bases at V and 0 bases at J, with 17 bases between the two ends. Per germline, CDR1 SGHRS and CDR2 YFSETQ. The CDR3 loop reads CASSQAVAGPSYNEQFF. The CDR3 coding sequence is TGCGCCAGCAGCCAAGCCGTGGCGGGACCCTCCTACAATGAGCAGTTCTTC.

CDR3 protein: CASSAGLPGNEQFF. DNA of the CDR3: TGTGCCAGCAGCGCCGGGCTCCCAGGGAATGAGCAGTTCTTC. This chain links TRBV27 with TRBJ2-1, with D possibly matching TRBD1 (5 bases). CDR1 is MNHEY, CDR2 SMNVEV, per germline (reference sequence). V gave up 6 bases and J gave up 7 bases, with 16 bases separating them. The length of the CDR3 is 14 residues.

This chain connects TRBV13 to TRBJ2-7; a weak D match, TRBD1 (7 bases). V was pared by 2 bases and J by 2 bases, with 37 bases between. The CDR3 runs to 23 residues. Germline V lookup: CDR1 PRHDT, CDR2 FYEKMQ (reference sequence). Here the CDR3 DNA reads TGTGCCAGCAGCTTATGGCGGGACAGAACTTCTCGCCTCCGGGACCAGACCGCCTACGAGCAGTACTTC. It yields the protein CASSLWRDRTSRLRDQTAYEQYF. Full variable domain (rest looked up from reference TRBV13 and TRBJ2-7): AAGVIQSPRHLIKEKRETATLKCYPIPRHDTVYWYQQGPGQDPQFLISFYEKMQSDKGSIPDRFSAQQFSDYHSELNMSSLELGDSALYFCASSLWRDRTSRLRDQTAYEQYFGPGTRLTVT.

J is TRBJ1-2 and V is TRBV27; D is unclear. Germline CDR1 and CDR2: MNHEY and SMNVEV (reference sequence). The V end lost 3 bases, the J end lost 2 bases, and 7 bases lay between the germline ends. The CDR3 has 13 residues. CDR3: CASSFGLNYGYTF. CDR3 bases: TGTGCCAGCAGTTTTGGGTTGAACTATGGCTACACCTTC.

The chain joins TRBV4-2 to TRBJ2-7; 8 positions agree with TRBD2. Losses at the gene ends were 0 bases for V and 2 bases for J; bases not matched to a gene: 6. The CDR3 spans 16 residues. In germline, CDR1 is LGHNA, CDR2 YNFKEQ. The CDR3 spells CASSQETGGPPYEQYF. As DNA, the CDR3 is TGTGCCAGCAGCCAAGAGACGGGAGGGCCTCCCTACGAGCAGTACTTC.

A few counts support this clonotype. This chain connects TRBV6-5 to TRBJ2-5; D ambiguous. The V end lost 4 bases, the J end lost 5 bases, and 17 bases lay between the germline ends. The CDR3 has 15 amino acids. CDR1 MNHEY and CDR2 SVGAGI come from the germline V gene. The CDR3 region has the DNA TGTGCCAGCAGTTTGGTCGCACTCCAAGGGGAGACCCAGTACTTC. This codes for CASSLVALQGETQYF.

This clonotype was found many times. The chain is built from TRBV24-1 and TRBJ2-1; 8 nucleotides agree with TRBD2. V shed 4 bases and J 5 bases; nucleotides not matched to a gene: 3. Germline V gene sequence: CDR1 KGHDR, CDR2 SFDVKD. The CDR3 loop spans 14 amino acids. The CDR3 reads CATSDVLADNEQFF. CDR3 in DNA: TGTGCCACCAGTGACGTACTAGCGGACAATGAGCAGTTCTTC.

The rearrangement links TRBV27 to TRBJ2-4; TRBD1 aligns across 7 bases. The germline gives CDR1 MNHEY, CDR2 SMNVEV (reference sequence). J was trimmed by 8 bases and V by 7 bases; bases with no gene match: 11. The CDR3 has 14 residues. The CDR3 DNA reads TGTGCCAGCAACCCTATAGGGGGCGTGGACATTCAGTACTTC. Encoded protein: CASNPIGGVDIQYF.

V gene TRBV3-1 combines with J gene TRBJ2-3, with a weak D call TRBD2 (5 bases). Germline V gene data show CDR1 as LGHDT and CDR2 as YNNKEL (reference sequence). The length of the CDR3 is 13 residues. Trimming removed 4 bases from V and 6 bases from J, with 11 bases in between. The CDR3 protein is CASSPPPGDTQYF. The CDR3 DNA is TGTGCCAGCAGCCCGCCACCGGGGGATACGCAGTATTTT.

Here the CDR3 DNA reads TGCGCCAGCAGCCCGGACCGAAAGCTTCAAGAGACCCAGTACTTC. Translation gives CASSPDRKLQETQYF. The chain links TRBV5-1 to TRBJ2-5; the D is unclear. Germline V gene lookup returns CDR1 SGHRS and CDR2 YFSETQ. The CDR3 length is 15 residues. V lost 4 bases and J 2 bases, leaving 15 bases between the germline ends.

This chain joins TRBV6-1 and TRBJ2-1; D is possibly TRBD1 or TRBD2 (5 bases each). The CDR3 is 15 amino acids. Germline CDR1 MNHNS, CDR2 SASEGT. V was cut by 6 bases and J by 4 bases, with 16 bases left in between. The CDR3 region is CASSRGKVGYNEQFF. CDR3 nucleotide sequence: TGTGCCAGCAGCCGGGGCAAGGTGGGTTACAATGAGCAGTTCTTC.

Only a few counts were recorded for this clonotype. The rearrangement links TRBV5-1 to TRBJ2-3; D may correspond to TRBD1 or TRBD2 (6 bases each). The CDR3 sequence is 15 residues long. Germline assignment: CDR1 SGHRS and CDR2 YFSETQ. Trimming removed 2 bases from V and 1 base from J, with 11 bases in between. CDR3 bases: TGCGCCAGCAGCTTCGATGGGGGGCGCACAGATACGCAGTATTTT. Translated: CASSFDGGRTDTQYF.

This clonotype was seen a handful of times. The rearrangement joins TRBV7-2 to TRBJ2-5; maybe TRBD2 (6 bases). CDR3 length: 15 residues. The V end lost 5 bases, the J end lost 4 bases, and 17 bases lay between the germline ends. CDR1 and CDR2 from the germline V gene are SGHTA and FQGNSA. CDR3 coding DNA: TGTGCCAGCAGCCCGATACTTTCCGGGAGAGAGACCCAGTACTTC. It yields the protein CASSPILSGRETQYF.

This clonotype was counted only a few times. The chain has TRBV27 and TRBJ2-1; 12 bases match TRBD2. J gave up 7 bases and V 3 bases, and 7 bases lay outside the gene matches. The CDR3 loop spans 16 amino acids. Germline assignment: CDR1 MNHEY and CDR2 SMNVEV (reference sequence). Written as DNA, the CDR3 is TGTGCCAGCAGTTTCCTAGGACTAGCGGGAAGGAATGAGCAGTTCTTC. As protein: CASSFLGLAGRNEQFF.

The chain has TRBV10-3 and TRBJ2-7; D ambiguous. Germline assignment: CDR1 ENHRY and CDR2 SYGVKD. The CDR3 totals 15 residues. V was clipped by 7 bases and J by 4 bases, with 20 bases between them. CDR3 region: CAITDSAEKWYEQYF. The CDR3 region has the DNA TGTGCCATCACCGATAGTGCGGAGAAGTGGTACGAGCAGTACTTC.

This clonotype came up once. V is TRBV7-2 and J is TRBJ2-5; tentative D call: TRBD2 (6 bases). Trimming shortened V by 5 bases and J by 7 bases, and 20 bases separated the two germline ends. CDR1 and CDR2 from the germline V gene are SGHTA and FQGNSA. The CDR3 loop spans 15 amino acids. The CDR3 protein is CASSGGFVDSGTQYF. The CDR3 nucleotides read TGTGCCAGCAGCGGGGGGTTCGTCGACTCGGGGACCCAGTACTTC.

The chain uses TRBV7-8 and TRBJ2-5, with no clear D. In germline, CDR1 is SGHVS, CDR2 FQNEAQ. CDR3 length: 14 amino acids. V was cut by 0 bases and J by 4 bases, with 9 bases left in between. The CDR3 here is CASSLAMTPETQYF. The CDR3 region has the DNA TGTGCCAGCAGCTTAGCGATGACCCCAGAGACCCAGTACTTC.

The gene calls are TRBV20-1 and TRBJ2-7; the match to TRBD1 covers 7 bases. The V gene's germline CDR1 is DFQATT and CDR2 SNEGSKA (reference sequence). The CDR3 is 13 residues long. Trimming took 0 bases from V and 8 from J; bases not matched to a gene: 7. The CDR3 DNA sequence: TGCAGTGCTAGAGACGACAGGGATTTTAAGCAGTACTTC. It encodes CSARDDRDFKQYF.

The genes are TRBV9 and TRBJ2-3, with no clear D. This CDR3 is built from 14 residues. Germline assignment: CDR1 SGDLS and CDR2 YYNGEE. The germline V and J ends were trimmed by 0 bases and 3 bases, with 8 bases remaining between them. CDR3 sequence: CASSVGARTDTQYF. The CDR3 DNA sequence: TGTGCCAGCAGCGTAGGGGCCAGAACAGATACGCAGTATTTT.

The genes are TRBV23-1 and TRBJ2-2; 9 bases align to TRBD1. TRBV23-1 is treated as an ORF (open reading frame) with a function not yet certain. The trim removed 2 bases at V and 17 bases at J, leaving 9 bases unmatched. The CDR3 loop spans 13 amino acids. The CDR3 coding sequence is TGCGCCAGCAGTCAACCGGAATACAGGGGGCTATTTTTT. Translated, it gives CASSQPEYRGLFF.